The entry that follows covers one T cell receptor (beta chain) sequence. Its antigen is unknown. Base quality data are lacking; no much larger clone is found one base away. This record belongs to a study of blood T cell repertoires in COVID-19 (TCRdb year 2020). Describing the broader study: The collaborator samples originated in the United States, Italy and Spain and spanned the acute and convalescent phases of COVID-19. The prospective study material was composed of cDNA or gDNA derived from T cells, B-cell-depleted T cells, or PBMCs. Deeply sampled blood TCRbeta repertoires from subjects exposed to, actively infected with, or recovered from COVID-19 were included in the dataset. The repertoires were released in a freely available public database intended as a resource for research on the immune response to SARS-CoV-2. Samples came from the ongoing ImmuneRACE study (first 160 participants) plus 1,254 subjects from 6 global collaborators. Sample metadata almost always included a de-identified subject ID, COVID-19 status, age in years and sex. HLA class I and class II types, where available, came from metadata supplied by the sample provider rather than from assay-based typing.

The CDR3 sequence holds 16 residues, the cysteine and phenylalanine included. Only CDR3 DNA remains: 48 bases, in frame from the first base. V trim: 4 bases; J trim: 5 bases; unmatched bases: 12. Taken from the germline V gene (reference sequence), the CDR1 and CDR2 loops are SEHNR and FQNEAQ. The paper's findings and limits, for the study overall: Clinical and demographic metadata were provided uncurated, with the amount varying by source and participant.

Participants in the prospective study were aged roughly 18 to 100 years, lived in 24 United States geographic areas, and enrolled through a virtual design. In the prospective study, participants were assigned to cohorts based on the clinical history participants reported in a screening survey and a study questionnaire. Recovered participants in ImmuneRACE Cohort 3 were defined by two consecutive negative NP/OP PCR tests, clearance by a healthcare professional, or resolution of symptoms. Each participant in the prospective study had whole blood, serum and a nasopharyngeal or oropharyngeal swab collected by mobile phlebotomists. Prospective study participants could optionally give additional blood draws and questionnaires over a roughly 2-month period. Blood samples from the prospective study were shipped frozen or at room temperature prior to DNA extraction. TCRbeta CDR3 regions were amplified from genomic DNA using the immunoSEQ Assay, a bias-controlled multiplex PCR. In the authors' own workflow: The number of nucleated cells in each sample was estimated from the amplification of reference gene primers within the assay. To quantify the absolute abundance of each unique TCRbeta CDR3 rearrangement, sequence reads were collapsed and filtered. Productive Simpson clonality was computed per sample as the square root of Simpson's diversity index over productive rearrangements. The source is immuneACCESS, and TCRdb retained only in-frame sequences with V and J called. Part of the clones is not carried over; for the studies checked, unresolved V genes explain less than half of this, and the remainder is unexplained. V, J and clone size are those of that table, while D and trimming were read from the DNA. The sample table lists 350,000 to 400,000 clones, roughly 91% of them with a count of one. The ten largest clones add up to roughly 1.2% of the sample.

This sequence uses TRBV7-9 and TRBJ2-5; TRBD1 aligns with 8 central bases. The sequence came from a woman aged 18-30 years who had recovered from COVID-19. Material: PBMCs or T cells enriched from blood (not recorded which). For the CDR3, the sequence is CASSSTDRGGSETQYF. Here is the DNA: TGTGCCAGCAGCTCGACTGACAGGGGCGGTAGTGAGACCCAGTACTTC.